This T cell receptor beta chain originates from a study of blood T cell repertoires in COVID-19. Study summary: The study drew acute and convalescent COVID-19 samples from the United States, Italy and Spain. T cells, B-cell-depleted T cells, or PBMCs provided the cDNA or gDNA that served as material.

Only a few counts were recorded for this clone. The CDR3 consists of 15 residues. The germline V gene has CDR1 MNHNY and CDR2 SVGAGI (reference sequence). Trimming stripped 2 bases from V and 4 bases from J, with 14 bases between. In the original processing: Reference gene primer amplification gave estimated nucleated cell counts. Profiled with immunoSEQ multiplex PCR; TCRdb holds only in-frame clones, not every one. That table supplies the V and J calls and clone size; D and trimming were determined from the DNA. Of approximately 100,000 clones in the sample, approximately 81% were seen once. The sequence was obtained from a human donor in a cohort sampled during active COVID-19. The sample comprised peripheral blood. The chain has TRBV6-6 and TRBJ2-5; D possibly corresponds to TRBD2 (6 bases). CDR3 amino acids: CASSYRARGGETQYF. CDR3 nucleotides: TGTGCCAGCAGTTACCGAGCGAGGGGAGGAGAGACCCAGTACTTC.